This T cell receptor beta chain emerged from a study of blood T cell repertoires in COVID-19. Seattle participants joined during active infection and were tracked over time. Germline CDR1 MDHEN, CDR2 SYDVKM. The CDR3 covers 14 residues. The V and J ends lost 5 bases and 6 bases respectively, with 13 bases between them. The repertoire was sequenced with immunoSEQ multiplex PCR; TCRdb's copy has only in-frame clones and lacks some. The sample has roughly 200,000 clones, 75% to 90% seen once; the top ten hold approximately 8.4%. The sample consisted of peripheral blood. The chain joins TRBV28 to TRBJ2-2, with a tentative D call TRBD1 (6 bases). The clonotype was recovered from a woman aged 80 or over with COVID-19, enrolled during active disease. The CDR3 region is CASSATHRAGELFF. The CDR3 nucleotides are TGTGCCAGCAGTGCAACTCACAGGGCCGGGGAGCTGTTTTTT. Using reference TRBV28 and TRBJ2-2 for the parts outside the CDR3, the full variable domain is DVKVTQSSRYLVKRTGEKVFLECVQDMDHENMFWYRQDPGLGLRLIYFSYDVKMKEKGDIPEGYSVSREKKERFSLILESASTNQTSMYLCASSATHRAGELFFGEGSRLTVL.